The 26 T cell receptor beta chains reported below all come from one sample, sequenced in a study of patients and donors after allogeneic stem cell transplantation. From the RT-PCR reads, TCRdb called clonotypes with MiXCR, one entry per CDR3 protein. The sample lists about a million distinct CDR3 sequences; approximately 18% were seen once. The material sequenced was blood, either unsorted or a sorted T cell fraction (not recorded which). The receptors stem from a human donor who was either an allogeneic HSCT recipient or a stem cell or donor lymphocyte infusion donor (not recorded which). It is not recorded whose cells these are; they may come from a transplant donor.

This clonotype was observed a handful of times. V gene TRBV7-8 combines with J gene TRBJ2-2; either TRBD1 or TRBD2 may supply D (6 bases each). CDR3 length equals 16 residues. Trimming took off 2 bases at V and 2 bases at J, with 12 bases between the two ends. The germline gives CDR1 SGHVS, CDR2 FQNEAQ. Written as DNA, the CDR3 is TGTGCCAGCAGCTTAATCGGGGGCCGTAACACCGGGGAGCTGTTTTTT. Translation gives CASSLIGGRNTGELFF. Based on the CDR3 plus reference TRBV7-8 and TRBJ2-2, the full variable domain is GAGVSQSPRYKVAKRGQDVALRCDPISGHVSLFWYQQALGQGPEFLTYFQNEAQLDKSGLPSDRFFAERPEGSVSTLKIQRTQQEDSAVYLCASSLIGGRNTGELFFGEGSRLTVL.

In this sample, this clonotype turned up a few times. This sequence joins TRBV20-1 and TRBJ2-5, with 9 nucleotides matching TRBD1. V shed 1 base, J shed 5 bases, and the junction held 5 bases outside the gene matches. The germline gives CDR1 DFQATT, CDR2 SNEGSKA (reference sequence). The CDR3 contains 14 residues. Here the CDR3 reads CSARATGGWETQYF. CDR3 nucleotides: TGCAGTGCTAGAGCGACAGGGGGTTGGGAGACCCAGTACTTC.

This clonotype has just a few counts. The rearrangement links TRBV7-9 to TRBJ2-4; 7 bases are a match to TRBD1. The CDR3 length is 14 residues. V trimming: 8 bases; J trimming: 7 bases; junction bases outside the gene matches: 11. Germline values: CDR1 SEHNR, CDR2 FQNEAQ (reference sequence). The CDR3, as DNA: TGTGCCAGCGGAGGCGAAACAGGGGTTAACATTCAGTACTTC. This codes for CASGGETGVNIQYF.

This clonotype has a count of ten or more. Written as DNA, the CDR3 is TGTGCCAGCAGTCCTTGGGGCAATGAGCAGTTCTTC. Translating it yields CASSPWGNEQFF. This rearrangement joins TRBV25-1 to TRBJ2-1; no clear D. The CDR3 sequence is 12 residues long. Trimming took 5 bases from V and 6 from J, leaving 8 bases between them. Per germline, CDR1 MGHDK and CDR2 SYGVNS. The full variable domain, its missing parts supplied by reference TRBV25-1 and TRBJ2-1, is EADIYQTPRYLVIGTGKKITLECSQTMGHDKMYWYQQDPGMELHLIHYSYGVNSTEKGDLSSESTVSRIRTEHFPLTLESARPSHTSQYLCASSPWGNEQFFGPGTRLTVL.

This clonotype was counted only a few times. The CDR3 loop reads CASNRASGTTREQFF. Here the CDR3 DNA reads TGCGCCAGCAATAGGGCTAGCGGGACAACTAGGGAGCAGTTCTTC. V is TRBV5-1 and J is TRBJ2-1; 9 bases are a match to TRBD2. The germline V gene encodes CDR1 SGHRS and CDR2 YFSETQ. Trimming removed 6 bases from V and 10 bases from J; junction bases left unmatched: 14. CDR3 length equals 15 residues.

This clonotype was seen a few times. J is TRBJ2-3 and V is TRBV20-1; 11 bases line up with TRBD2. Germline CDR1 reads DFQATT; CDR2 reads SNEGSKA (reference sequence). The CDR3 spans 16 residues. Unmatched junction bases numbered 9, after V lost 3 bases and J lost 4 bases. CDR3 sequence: CSASLIAGGPSDTQYF. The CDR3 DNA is TGCAGTGCTAGCCTGATAGCGGGGGGGCCGTCAGATACGCAGTATTTT.

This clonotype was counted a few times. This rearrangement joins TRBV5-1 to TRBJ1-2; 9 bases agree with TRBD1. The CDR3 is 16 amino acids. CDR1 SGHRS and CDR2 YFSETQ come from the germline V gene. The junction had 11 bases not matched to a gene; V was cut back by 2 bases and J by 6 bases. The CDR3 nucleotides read TGCGCCAGCAGCTTAGAGGCTCGGACAGGGGCCGATGGCTACACCTTC. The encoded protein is CASSLEARTGADGYTF.

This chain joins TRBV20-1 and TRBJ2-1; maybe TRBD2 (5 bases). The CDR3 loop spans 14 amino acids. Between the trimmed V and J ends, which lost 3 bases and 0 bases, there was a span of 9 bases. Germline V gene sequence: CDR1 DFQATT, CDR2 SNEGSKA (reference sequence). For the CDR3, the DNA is TGCAGTGCTAGTAGCGCGAGCTCCTACAATGAGCAGTTCTTC. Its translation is CSASSASSYNEQFF.

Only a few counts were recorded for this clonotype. CDR3 residues: CASSRGVGAYEQYF. The DNA for the CDR3 is TGCGCCAGCAGCCGAGGAGTGGGGGCTTACGAGCAGTACTTC. V and J are TRBV5-1 and TRBJ2-7, with D possibly TRBD1 on 6 matching bases. CDR1 SGHRS and CDR2 YFSETQ come from the germline V gene. The CDR3 runs to 14 residues. The V end was cut by 4 bases, the J end by 4 bases, with 15 bases between.

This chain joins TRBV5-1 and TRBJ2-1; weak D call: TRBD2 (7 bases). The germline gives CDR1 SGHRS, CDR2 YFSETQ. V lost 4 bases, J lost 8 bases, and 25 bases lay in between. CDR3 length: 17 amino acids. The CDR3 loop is CASSPNTGGAKRDEQFF. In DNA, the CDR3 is TGCGCCAGCAGCCCCAACACTGGGGGGGCTAAGCGCGATGAGCAGTTCTTC.

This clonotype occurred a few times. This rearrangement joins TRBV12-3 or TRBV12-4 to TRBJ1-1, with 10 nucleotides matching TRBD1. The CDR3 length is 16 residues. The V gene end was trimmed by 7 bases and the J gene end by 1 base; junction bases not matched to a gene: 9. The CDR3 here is CASTPGDRGQNTEAFF. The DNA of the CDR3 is TGTGCCAGCACCCCAGGGGACAGGGGACAGAACACTGAAGCTTTCTTT.

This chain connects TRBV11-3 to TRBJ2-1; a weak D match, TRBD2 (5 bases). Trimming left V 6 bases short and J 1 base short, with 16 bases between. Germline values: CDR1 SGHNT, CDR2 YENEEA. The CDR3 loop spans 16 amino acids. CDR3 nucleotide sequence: TGTGCCAGCAGTCCAACTAGTGTGGGGTCCTACAATGAGCAGTTCTTC. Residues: CASSPTSVGSYNEQFF.

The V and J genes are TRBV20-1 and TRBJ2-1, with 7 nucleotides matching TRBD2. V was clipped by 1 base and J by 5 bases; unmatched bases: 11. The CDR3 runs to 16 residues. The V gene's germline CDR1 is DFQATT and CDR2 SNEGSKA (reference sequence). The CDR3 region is CSARGTAGLADNEQFF. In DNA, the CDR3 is TGCAGTGCTAGAGGTACCGCCGGGCTAGCGGACAATGAGCAGTTCTTC.

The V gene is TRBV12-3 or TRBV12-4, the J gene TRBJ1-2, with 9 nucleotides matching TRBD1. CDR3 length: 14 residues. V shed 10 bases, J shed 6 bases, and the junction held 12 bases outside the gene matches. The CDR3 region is CATLDRGNFNGYTF. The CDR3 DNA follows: TGTGCCACCCTGGACAGGGGAAATTTTAATGGCTACACCTTC.

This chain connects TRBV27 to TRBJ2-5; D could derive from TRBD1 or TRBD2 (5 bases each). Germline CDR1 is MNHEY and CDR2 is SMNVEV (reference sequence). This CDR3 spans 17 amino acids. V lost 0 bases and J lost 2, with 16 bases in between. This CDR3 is CASSLSRGRRSQETQYF. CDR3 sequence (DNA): TGTGCCAGCAGTTTATCGAGGGGACGCCGGTCGCAAGAGACCCAGTACTTC.

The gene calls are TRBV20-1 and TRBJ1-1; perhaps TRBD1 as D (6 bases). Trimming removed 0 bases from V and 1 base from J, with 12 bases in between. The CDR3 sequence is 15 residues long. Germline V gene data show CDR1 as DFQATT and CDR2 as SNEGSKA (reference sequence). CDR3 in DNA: TGCAGTGCTAGAGAGGTCGGACAGAGGAACACTGAAGCTTTCTTT. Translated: CSAREVGQRNTEAFF.

The CDR3 reads CSAKRRRTGGSNTGELFF. Here the CDR3 DNA reads TGCAGTGCTAAACGCCGACGGACAGGGGGTTCGAACACCGGGGAGCTGTTTTTT. The J gene is TRBJ2-2, the V gene TRBV20-1; 10 bases agree with TRBD1. CDR3 length: 18 residues. Per germline, CDR1 DFQATT and CDR2 SNEGSKA (reference sequence). The V segment lost 4 bases and the J segment 0 bases; nucleotides outside the gene matches: 11.

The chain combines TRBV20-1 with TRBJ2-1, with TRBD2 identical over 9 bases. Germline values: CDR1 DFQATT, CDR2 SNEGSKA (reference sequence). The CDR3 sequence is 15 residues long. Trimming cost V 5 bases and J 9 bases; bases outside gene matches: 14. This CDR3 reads CSALTSGPARREQFF. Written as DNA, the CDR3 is TGCAGTGCTCTGACTAGCGGCCCTGCGCGGCGTGAGCAGTTCTTC.

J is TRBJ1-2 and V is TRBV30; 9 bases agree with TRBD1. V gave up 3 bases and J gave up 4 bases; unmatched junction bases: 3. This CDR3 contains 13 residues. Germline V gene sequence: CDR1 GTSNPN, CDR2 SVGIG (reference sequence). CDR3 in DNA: TGTGCCTGGAGGACGGACAGGGGCTATGGCTACACCTTC. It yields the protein CAWRTDRGYGYTF.

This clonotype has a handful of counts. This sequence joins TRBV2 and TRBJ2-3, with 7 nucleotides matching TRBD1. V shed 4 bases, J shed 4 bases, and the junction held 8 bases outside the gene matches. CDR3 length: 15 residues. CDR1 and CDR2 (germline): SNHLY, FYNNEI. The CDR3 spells CASSVDRVGADTQYF. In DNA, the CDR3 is TGTGCCAGCAGTGTTGACAGGGTTGGGGCAGATACGCAGTATTTT.

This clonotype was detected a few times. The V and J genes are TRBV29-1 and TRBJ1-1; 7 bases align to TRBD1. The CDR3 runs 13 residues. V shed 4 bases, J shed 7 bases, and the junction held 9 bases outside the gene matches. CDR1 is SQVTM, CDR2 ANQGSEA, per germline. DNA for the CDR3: TGCAGCGTTGGCGCAGGGGGAAGAGTTGAAGCTTTCTTT. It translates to CSVGAGGRVEAFF.

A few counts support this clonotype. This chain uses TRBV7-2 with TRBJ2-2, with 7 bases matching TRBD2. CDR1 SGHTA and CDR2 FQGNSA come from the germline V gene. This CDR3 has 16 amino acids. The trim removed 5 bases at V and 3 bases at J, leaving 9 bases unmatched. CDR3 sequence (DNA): TGTGCCAGCAGCCGAGACCGGGGGGTGTACACCGGGGAGCTGTTTTTT. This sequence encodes CASSRDRGVYTGELFF.

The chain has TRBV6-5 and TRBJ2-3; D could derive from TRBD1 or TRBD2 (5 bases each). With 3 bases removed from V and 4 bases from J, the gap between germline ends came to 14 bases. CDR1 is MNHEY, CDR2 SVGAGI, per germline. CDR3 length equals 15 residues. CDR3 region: CASSYEGRDPDTQYF. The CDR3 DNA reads TGTGCCAGCAGTTATGAGGGCAGGGACCCAGATACGCAGTATTTT.

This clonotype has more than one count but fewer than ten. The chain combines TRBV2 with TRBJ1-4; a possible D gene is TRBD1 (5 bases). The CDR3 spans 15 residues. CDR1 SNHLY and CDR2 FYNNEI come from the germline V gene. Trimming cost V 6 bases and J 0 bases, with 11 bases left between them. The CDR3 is CASSPDTTTNEKLFF. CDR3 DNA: TGTGCCAGCAGCCCGGACACAACAACTAATGAAAAACTGTTTTTT.

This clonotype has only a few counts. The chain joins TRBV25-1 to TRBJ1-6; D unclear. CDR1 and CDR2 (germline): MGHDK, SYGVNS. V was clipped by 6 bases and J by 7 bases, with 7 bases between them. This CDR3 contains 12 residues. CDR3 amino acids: CASRLTNSPLHF. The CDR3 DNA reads TGTGCCAGCAGACTAACGAATTCACCCCTCCACTTT.

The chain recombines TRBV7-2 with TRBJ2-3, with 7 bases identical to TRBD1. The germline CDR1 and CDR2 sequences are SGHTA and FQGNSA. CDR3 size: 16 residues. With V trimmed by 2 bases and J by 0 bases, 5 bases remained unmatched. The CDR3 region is CASSLRGRISTDTQYF. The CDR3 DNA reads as TGTGCCAGCAGCTTAAGGGGGCGGATTAGCACAGATACGCAGTATTTT. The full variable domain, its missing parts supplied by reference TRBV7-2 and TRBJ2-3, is GAGVSQSPSNKVTEKGKDVELRCDPISGHTALYWYRQSLGQGLEFLIYFQGNSAPDKSGLPSDRFSAERTGGSVSTLTIQRTQQEDSAVYLCASSLRGRISTDTQYFGPGTRLTVL.